The 27 T cell receptor beta chains below were found in one sample sequenced in a study of blood T cell repertoires in COVID-19. Profiled with immunoSEQ multiplex PCR; TCRdb holds only in-frame clones, not every one. The sample has about 200,000 clones; over 80% are singletons. The source material was peripheral blood. The source is a human donor in a cohort sampled during active COVID-19.

The chain joins TRBV6-2 or TRBV6-3 to TRBJ1-5, with D possibly being TRBD1 (5 bases). Per germline, CDR1 MNHEY and CDR2 SVGEGT. The V and J ends lost 6 bases and 3 bases respectively, with 15 bases between them. CDR3 length: 15 residues. The CDR3: CASSPLGGFNQPQHF. CDR3 coding DNA: TGTGCCAGCAGCCCATTGGGGGGGTTCAATCAGCCCCAGCATTTT.

The CDR3 is CASSEGQGSTEAFF. DNA for the CDR3: TGTGCCAGCAGTGAGGGACAGGGAAGCACTGAAGCTTTCTTT. The chain combines TRBV6-1 with TRBJ1-1; 9 nucleotides agree with TRBD1. Germline CDR1 is MNHNS and CDR2 is SASEGT. With V trimmed by 3 bases and J by 4 bases, 3 bases remained unmatched. CDR3 length: 14 residues.

The chain joins TRBV16 to TRBJ2-2; D is perhaps TRBD2 (5 bases). The CDR3 consists of 15 residues. The V end was cut by 1 base, the J end by 1 base, with 7 bases between. CDR1 KGHSY and CDR2 FQNENV come from the germline V gene. The CDR3 here is CASSQFGLNTGELFF. The CDR3 DNA sequence: TGTGCCAGCAGCCAATTCGGACTGAACACCGGGGAGCTGTTTTTT.

This clone has a handful of counts. V and J are TRBV19 and TRBJ2-1, with 7 bases matching TRBD2. This CDR3 has 13 residues. Germline values: CDR1 LNHDA, CDR2 SQIVND (reference sequence). Trimming removed 8 bases from V and 4 bases from J; junction bases left unmatched: 5. The CDR3, as DNA: TGTGCCAGTTGGAGCGGGATGTACAATGAGCAGTTCTTC. Translating it yields CASWSGMYNEQFF.

The gene calls are TRBV27 and TRBJ2-7; TRBD2 agrees at 9 bases. Germline V gene data show CDR1 as MNHEY and CDR2 as SMNVEV (reference sequence). The length of the CDR3 is 15 residues. V lost 5 bases to trimming and J lost 3 bases; unmatched junction nucleotides: 8. The CDR3: CASSPMGLALYEQYF. The DNA for the CDR3 is TGTGCCAGCAGTCCGATGGGACTAGCTCTCTACGAGCAGTACTTC.

The chain recombines TRBV28 with TRBJ2-7; TRBD1 aligns across 8 bases. The V segment lost 5 bases and the J segment 5 bases; nucleotides outside the gene matches: 14. The CDR3 is 16 amino acids. Germline V gene sequence: CDR1 MDHEN, CDR2 SYDVKM. The CDR3 DNA sequence: TGTGCCAGCAGTGTGACAGGGGACCCCTCTCGGGACGAGCAGTACTTC. Translated: CASSVTGDPSRDEQYF. Full variable domain (rest looked up from reference TRBV28 and TRBJ2-7): DVKVTQSSRYLVKRTGEKVFLECVQDMDHENMFWYRQDPGLGLRLIYFSYDVKMKEKGDIPEGYSVSREKKERFSLILESASTNQTSMYLCASSVTGDPSRDEQYFGPGTRLTVT.

CDR3 in DNA: TGTGCCAGCACCCCGGGGAGGGGCCTCGGGGCCCAGTACTTC. This encodes CASTPGRGLGAQYF. The chain is built from TRBV6-2 or TRBV6-3 and TRBJ2-5; 7 bases are a match to TRBD2. V was clipped by 7 bases and J by 9 bases; unmatched bases: 14. The CDR3 is 14 residues long. Germline assignment: CDR1 MNHEY and CDR2 SVGEGT.

The V and J genes are TRBV2 and TRBJ2-3; 9 positions agree with TRBD2. Per germline, CDR1 SNHLY and CDR2 FYNNEI. This CDR3 spans 14 amino acids. The V segment lost 5 bases and the J segment 6 bases; nucleotides outside the gene matches: 6. This chain's CDR3 is CASSLLAGVDTQYF. In DNA form, the CDR3 reads TGTGCCAGCAGTTTATTAGCGGGAGTGGATACGCAGTATTTT.

The chain has TRBV27 and TRBJ2-3; 12 bases are a match to TRBD2. The CDR3 has 17 amino acids. Germline V gene data show CDR1 as MNHEY and CDR2 as SMNVEV (reference sequence). V shed 6 bases and J 6 bases; nucleotides not matched to a gene: 13. Written as DNA, the CDR3 is TGTGCCAGCAGGCCTGCTGGACTAGCGGGAAAGGGGGATACGCAGTATTTT. Translation gives CASRPAGLAGKGDTQYF.

This chain uses TRBV5-1 with TRBJ2-7; 9 positions match TRBD1. The CDR3 runs 17 residues. V shed 3 bases, J shed 3 bases, and the junction held 13 bases outside the gene matches. The germline CDR1 and CDR2 sequences are SGHRS and YFSETQ. CDR3 region: CASSSNTAGTGRYEQYF. The CDR3 DNA reads TGCGCCAGCAGCTCCAATACAGCCGGGACAGGGCGCTACGAGCAGTACTTC.

V usage is TRBV28 and J usage is TRBJ1-2, with D unclear. This CDR3 is built from 11 residues. The germline CDR1 and CDR2 sequences are MDHEN and SYDVKM. V was trimmed by 5 bases and J by 4 bases, leaving 5 bases between them. The CDR3 nucleotides are TGTGCCAGCAGTCCCCTCTATGGCTACACCTTC. Translated, it gives CASSPLYGYTF.

The rearrangement uses TRBV6-5 and TRBJ2-7; D gene ambiguous. V gave up 0 bases and J gave up 2 bases, with 11 bases separating them. Germline CDR1 is MNHEY and CDR2 is SVGAGI. This CDR3 contains 15 residues. The CDR3 sequence: CASSYSTDGAYEQYF. CDR3 DNA sequence: TGTGCCAGCAGTTACTCGACCGACGGAGCCTACGAGCAGTACTTC.

The genes are TRBV18 and TRBJ1-2, with D possibly matching TRBD1 (5 bases). The CDR3 length is 14 residues. Germline CDR1 is KGHSH and CDR2 is LQKENI. The V and J ends lost 3 bases and 0 bases respectively, with 8 bases between them. CDR3 coding DNA: TGTGCCAGCTCACCTGACAGAGCTAACTATGGCTACACCTTC. This encodes CASSPDRANYGYTF.

This clone came up once. The chain combines TRBV7-2 with TRBJ2-7, with 7 bases identical to TRBD2. The germline CDR1 and CDR2 sequences are SGHTA and FQGNSA. The CDR3 covers 15 residues. J lost 3 bases, V lost 5 bases, and 10 bases had no gene match. This chain's CDR3 is CASSPRVAGHYEQYF. CDR3 bases: TGTGCCAGCAGCCCCCGGGTAGCGGGTCACTACGAGCAGTACTTC. The full variable domain, rest sourced from reference TRBV7-2 and TRBJ2-7, is GAGVSQSPSNKVTEKGKDVELRCDPISGHTALYWYRQSLGQGLEFLIYFQGNSAPDKSGLPSDRFSAERTGGSVSTLTIQRTQQEDSAVYLCASSPRVAGHYEQYFGPGTRLTVT.

This clone was recorded only once. The V gene is TRBV24-1, the J gene TRBJ1-2; TRBD1 might be the D (6 bases). Between the trimmed V and J ends, which lost 5 bases and 2 bases, there was a span of 17 bases. CDR3 length equals 16 residues. Germline values: CDR1 KGHDR, CDR2 SFDVKD. CDR3 sequence (DNA): TGTGCCACCAGTGCCACTCGGGGCGACAGGAACTATGGCTACACCTTC. Its translation: CATSATRGDRNYGYTF.

V is TRBV5-5 and J is TRBJ1-2; 11 bases match TRBD1. This CDR3 is 14 amino acids long. V was clipped by 4 bases and J by 5 bases; unmatched bases: 4. The germline CDR1 and CDR2 sequences are SGHKS and YYEKEE (reference sequence). Here the CDR3 DNA reads TGTGCCAGCAGCCTGGACAGGGGGCTTTATGGCTACACCTTC. Amino acids: CASSLDRGLYGYTF. Using reference TRBV5-5 and TRBJ1-2 for the parts outside the CDR3, the full variable domain is DAGVTQSPTHLIKTRGQQVTLRCSPISGHKSVSWYQQVLGQGPQFIFQYYEKEERGRGNFPDRFSARQFPNYSSELNVNALLLGDSALYLCASSLDRGLYGYTFGSGTRLTVV.

The rearrangement uses TRBV4-2 and TRBJ2-1, with 15 positions matching TRBD2. Trimming cost V 0 bases and J 9 bases; bases outside gene matches: 9. CDR1 and CDR2 from the germline V gene are LGHNA and YNFKEQ. CDR3 length equals 18 residues. The CDR3 DNA is TGTGCCAGCAGCCAAGATTGGACTAGCGGGAGGGCCGGGGGTGAGCAGTTCTTC. It encodes CASSQDWTSGRAGGEQFF.

This sequence joins TRBV5-5 and TRBJ1-1; tentatively, D is TRBD1 (5 bases). This CDR3 has 14 amino acids. The germline V gene encodes CDR1 SGHKS and CDR2 YYEKEE (reference sequence). V was pared by 4 bases and J by 3 bases, with 13 bases between. The CDR3 protein is CASSPWGGDTEAFF. As DNA, the CDR3 is TGTGCCAGCAGCCCATGGGGGGGGGACACTGAAGCTTTCTTT.

This chain uses TRBV6-5 with TRBJ1-1; D perhaps matches TRBD1 (5 bases). This CDR3 has 15 amino acids. Per germline, CDR1 MNHEY and CDR2 SVGAGI. Trimming pared 7 bases from V and 0 bases from J, leaving 15 bases between. As DNA, the CDR3 is TGTGCCAGCAAAGCGCAGGGTTTTGTGAACACTGAAGCTTTCTTT. This encodes CASKAQGFVNTEAFF.

The chain has TRBV30 and TRBJ2-5, with D maybe TRBD1 (5 bases). CDR3 size: 13 residues. V was shortened by 0 bases and J by 5 bases, with 10 bases between the two germline ends. The V gene's germline CDR1 is GTSNPN and CDR2 SVGIG (reference sequence). DNA for the CDR3: TGTGCCTGGAGTGTAAAAGGGGTTGAGACCCAGTACTTC. It codes for CAWSVKGVETQYF. The full variable domain, rest sourced from reference TRBV30 and TRBJ2-5, is SQTIHQWPATLVQPVGSPLSLECTVEGTSNPNLYWYRQAAGRGLQLLFYSVGIGQISSEVPQNLSASRPQDRQFILSSKKLLLSDSGFYLCAWSVKGVETQYFGPGTRLLVL.

This clone appeared a few times. The rearrangement uses TRBV9 and TRBJ1-1, with 8 bases lining up with TRBD1. The CDR3 is 15 residues long. The V and J ends lost 0 bases and 4 bases, in that order; junction bases with no gene match: 5. The germline CDR1 and CDR2 sequences are SGDLS and YYNGEE. The chain's CDR3 is CASSVDPGGSTEAFF. DNA of the CDR3: TGTGCCAGCAGCGTAGATCCAGGGGGCTCCACTGAAGCTTTCTTT.

This clone was found a few times. The V gene is TRBV7-6, the J gene TRBJ2-7; the D gene is possibly TRBD1 (6 bases). In germline, CDR1 is SGHVS, CDR2 FNYEAQ. V was cut by 5 bases and J by 2 bases, with 13 bases left in between. This CDR3 comprises 14 residues. The CDR3 sequence is CASSQGGRTYEQYF. DNA for the CDR3: TGTGCCAGCAGCCAAGGGGGACGGACCTACGAGCAGTACTTC.

V gene TRBV7-2 combines with J gene TRBJ2-3; TRBD2 is a possible D gene (5 bases). CDR1 is SGHTA and CDR2 is FQGNSA in the germline V gene. Trimming cost V 1 base and J 6 bases, with 11 bases left between them. The CDR3 length is 14 residues. In DNA form, the CDR3 reads TGTGCCAGCAGCTTAGATGGCCGAGGGGATACGCAGTATTTT. Protein product: CASSLDGRGDTQYF.

The chain has TRBV4-2 and TRBJ2-7; 7 positions agree with TRBD1. Losses at the gene ends were 4 bases for V and 7 bases for J; bases not matched to a gene: 13. The CDR3 extends over 15 amino acids. Germline values: CDR1 LGHNA, CDR2 YNFKEQ. CDR3 residues: CASSRVGGQVGEQYF. CDR3 nucleotides: TGTGCCAGCAGCCGAGTAGGGGGCCAGGTCGGGGAGCAGTACTTC.

V and J are TRBV5-4 and TRBJ2-7; TRBD1 is a possible D gene (6 bases). The CDR3 runs to 15 residues. Germline-derived CDR1 and CDR2 are SGHNT and YYREEE (reference sequence). The V and J ends lost 0 bases and 0 bases respectively, with 10 bases between them. The CDR3 coding sequence is TGTGCCAGCAGCTTGGGACAGGAAAACTCCTACGAGCAGTACTTC. This encodes CASSLGQENSYEQYF. Full variable domain (remainder filled in from reference TRBV5-4 and TRBJ2-7): ETGVTQSPTHLIKTRGQQVTLRCSSQSGHNTVSWYQQALGQGPQFIFQYYREEENGRGNFPPRFSGLQFPNYSSELNVNALELDDSALYLCASSLGQENSYEQYFGPGTRLTVT.

This chain connects TRBV19 to TRBJ2-2; TRBD2 agrees at 10 bases. V trimming: 7 bases; J trimming: 6 bases; junction bases outside the gene matches: 8. Germline V gene data show CDR1 as LNHDA and CDR2 as SQIVND (reference sequence). The CDR3 runs to 15 residues. The CDR3 sequence is CASKRSSGSPGELFF. As DNA, the CDR3 is TGTGCCAGTAAAAGGTCTAGCGGGAGCCCCGGGGAGCTGTTTTTT. The entire variable domain, with the rest obtained from reference TRBV19 and TRBJ2-2, is as follows: DGGITQSPKYLFRKEGQNVTLSCEQNLNHDAMYWYRQDPGQGLRLIYYSQIVNDFQKGDIAEGYSVSREKKESFPLTVTSAQKNPTAFYLCASKRSSGSPGELFFGEGSRLTVL.

The chain links TRBV18 to TRBJ2-6; the match to TRBD1 covers 7 bases. The ends lost 5 bases at V and 0 bases at J; junction bases unmatched: 7. CDR1 and CDR2 from the germline V gene are KGHSH and LQKENI. The CDR3 sequence is 17 residues long. CDR3 coding DNA: TGTGCCAGCTCAGCTGACAGGGTAAACTCTGGGGCCAACGTCCTGACTTTC. Amino acids: CASSADRVNSGANVLTF.